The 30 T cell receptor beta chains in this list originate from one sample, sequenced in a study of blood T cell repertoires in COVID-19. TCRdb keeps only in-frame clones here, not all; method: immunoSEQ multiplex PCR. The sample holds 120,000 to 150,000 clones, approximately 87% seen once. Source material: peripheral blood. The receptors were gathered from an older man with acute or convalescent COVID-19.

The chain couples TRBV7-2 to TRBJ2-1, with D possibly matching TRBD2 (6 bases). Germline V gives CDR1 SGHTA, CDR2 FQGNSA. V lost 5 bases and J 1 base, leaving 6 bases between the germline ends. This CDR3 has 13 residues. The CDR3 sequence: CASSRGSYNEQFF. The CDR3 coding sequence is TGTGCCAGCAGCCGGGGGTCCTACAATGAGCAGTTCTTC.

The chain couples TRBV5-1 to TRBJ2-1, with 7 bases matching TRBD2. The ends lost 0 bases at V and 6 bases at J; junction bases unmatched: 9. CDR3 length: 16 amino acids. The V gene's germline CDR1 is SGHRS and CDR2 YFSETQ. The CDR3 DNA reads TGCGCCAGCAGCTTGGGTCTACGCGGGGGATCCAATGAGCAGTTCTTC. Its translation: CASSLGLRGGSNEQFF.

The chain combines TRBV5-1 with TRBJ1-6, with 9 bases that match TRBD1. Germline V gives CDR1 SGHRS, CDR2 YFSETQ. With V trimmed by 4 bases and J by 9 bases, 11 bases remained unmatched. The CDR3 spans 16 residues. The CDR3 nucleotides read TGCGCCAGCAGCGGGGACCGGACAGGGGTGAGTTCACCCCTCCACTTT. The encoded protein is CASSGDRTGVSSPLHF.

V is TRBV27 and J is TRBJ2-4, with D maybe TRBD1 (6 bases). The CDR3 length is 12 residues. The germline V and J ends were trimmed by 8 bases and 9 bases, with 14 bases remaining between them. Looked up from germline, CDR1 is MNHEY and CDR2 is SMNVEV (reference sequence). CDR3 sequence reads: CASGGVGSIQYF. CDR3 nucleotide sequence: TGTGCCAGCGGGGGCGTGGGGAGCATTCAGTACTTC.

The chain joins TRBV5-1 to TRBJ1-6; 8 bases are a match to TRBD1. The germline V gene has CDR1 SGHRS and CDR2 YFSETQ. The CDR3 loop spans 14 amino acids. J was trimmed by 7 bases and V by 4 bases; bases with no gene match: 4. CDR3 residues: CASSPGQANSPLHF. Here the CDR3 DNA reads TGCGCCAGCAGCCCGGGACAGGCCAATTCACCCCTCCACTTT.

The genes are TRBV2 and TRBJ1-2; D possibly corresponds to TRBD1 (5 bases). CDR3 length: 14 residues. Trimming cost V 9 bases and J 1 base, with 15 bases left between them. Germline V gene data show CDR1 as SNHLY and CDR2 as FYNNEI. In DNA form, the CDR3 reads TGTGCCAGGGCAGGCGTTGACAGTAACTATGGCTACACCTTC. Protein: CARAGVDSNYGYTF.

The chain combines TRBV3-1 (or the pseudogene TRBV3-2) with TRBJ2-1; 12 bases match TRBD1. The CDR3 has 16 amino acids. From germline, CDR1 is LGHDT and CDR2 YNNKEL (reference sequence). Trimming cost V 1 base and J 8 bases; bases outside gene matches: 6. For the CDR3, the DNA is TGTGCCAGCAGCCAAGTCGGGGACAGGGGGCCGTATGAGCAGTTCTTC. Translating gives CASSQVGDRGPYEQFF.

CDR3 sequence reads: CASRKGETEAFF. The CDR3 nucleotides are TGTGCCAGCAGGAAGGGAGAGACTGAAGCTTTCTTT. This chain links TRBV6-5 with TRBJ1-1; D is uncertain. V was clipped by 6 bases and J by 5 bases, with 10 bases between them. CDR3 length: 12 residues. The germline V gene encodes CDR1 MNHEY and CDR2 SVGAGI.

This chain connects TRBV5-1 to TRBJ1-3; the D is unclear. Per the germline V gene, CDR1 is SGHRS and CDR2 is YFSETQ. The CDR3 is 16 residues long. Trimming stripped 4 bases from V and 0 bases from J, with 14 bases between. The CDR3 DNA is TGCGCCAGCAGCGATCGGACTGGAACCTCTGGAAACACCATATATTTT. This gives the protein CASSDRTGTSGNTIYF.

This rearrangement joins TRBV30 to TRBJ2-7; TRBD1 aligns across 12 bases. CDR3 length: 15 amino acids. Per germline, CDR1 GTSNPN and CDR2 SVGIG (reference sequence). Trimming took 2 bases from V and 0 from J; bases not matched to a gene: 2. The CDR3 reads CAWSLGQGASYEQYF. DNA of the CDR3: TGTGCCTGGAGTTTGGGACAGGGGGCCTCCTACGAGCAGTACTTC.

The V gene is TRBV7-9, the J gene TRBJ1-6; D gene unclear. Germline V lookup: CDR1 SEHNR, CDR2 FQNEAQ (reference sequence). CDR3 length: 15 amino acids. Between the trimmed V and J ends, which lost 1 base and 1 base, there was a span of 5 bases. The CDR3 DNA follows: TGTGCCAGCAGCTTAGACGGTTCCTATAATTCACCCCTCCACTTT. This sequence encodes CASSLDGSYNSPLHF.

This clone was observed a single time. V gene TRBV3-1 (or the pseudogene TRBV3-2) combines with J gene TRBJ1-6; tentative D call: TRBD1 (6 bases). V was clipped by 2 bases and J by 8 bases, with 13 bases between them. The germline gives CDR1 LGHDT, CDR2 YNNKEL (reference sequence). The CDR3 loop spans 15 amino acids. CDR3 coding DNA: TGTGCCAGCAGCCAAAAGGGGGGGTCGGATTCACCCCTCCACTTT. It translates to CASSQKGGSDSPLHF.

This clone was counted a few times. The CDR3 is CASSPFPQGTYEQYF. Here the CDR3 DNA reads TGTGCCAGCAGTCCCTTCCCCCAGGGAACCTACGAGCAGTACTTC. The chain employs TRBV27 and TRBJ2-7, with D possibly matching TRBD1 (5 bases). Trimming pared 5 bases from V and 2 bases from J, leaving 16 bases between. The CDR3 is made up of 15 amino acids. Looked up from germline, CDR1 is MNHEY and CDR2 is SMNVEV (reference sequence).

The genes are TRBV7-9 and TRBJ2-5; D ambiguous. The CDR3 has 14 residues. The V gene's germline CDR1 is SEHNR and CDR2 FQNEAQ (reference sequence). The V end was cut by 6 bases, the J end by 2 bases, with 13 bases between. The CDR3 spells CASRASGNQETQYF. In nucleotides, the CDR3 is TGTGCCAGCAGGGCTTCGGGTAATCAAGAGACCCAGTACTTC.

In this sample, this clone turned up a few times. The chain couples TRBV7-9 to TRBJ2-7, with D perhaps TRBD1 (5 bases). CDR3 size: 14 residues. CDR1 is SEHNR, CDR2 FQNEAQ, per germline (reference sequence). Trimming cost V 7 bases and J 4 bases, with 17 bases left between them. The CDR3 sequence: CASTPDIRVYEQYF. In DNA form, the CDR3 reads TGTGCCAGCACCCCGGACATCAGGGTGTACGAGCAGTACTTC.

CDR3 loop: CAISSEGVGPRTSGSYEQYF. In DNA form, the CDR3 reads TGTGCCATCAGCTCAGAGGGTGTAGGGCCACGGACTAGCGGTTCCTACGAGCAGTACTTC. The chain is built from TRBV10-3 and TRBJ2-7, with 10 nucleotides matching TRBD2. The CDR3 spans 20 residues. The V gene end was trimmed by 6 bases and the J gene end by 1 base; junction bases not matched to a gene: 21. Germline loops: CDR1 ENHRY, CDR2 SYGVKD.

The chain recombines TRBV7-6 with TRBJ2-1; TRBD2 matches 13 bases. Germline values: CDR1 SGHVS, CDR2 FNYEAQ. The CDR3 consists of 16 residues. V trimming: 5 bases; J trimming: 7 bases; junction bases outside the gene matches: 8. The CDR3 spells CASSPGLAGVGNEQFF. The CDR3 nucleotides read TGTGCCAGCAGCCCCGGACTAGCGGGAGTGGGTAATGAGCAGTTCTTC.

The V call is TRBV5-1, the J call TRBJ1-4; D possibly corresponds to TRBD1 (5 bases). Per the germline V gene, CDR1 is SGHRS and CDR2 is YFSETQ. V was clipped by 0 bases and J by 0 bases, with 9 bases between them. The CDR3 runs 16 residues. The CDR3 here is CASSLEGFATNEKLFF. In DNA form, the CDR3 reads TGCGCCAGCAGCTTGGAGGGGTTTGCAACTAATGAAAAACTGTTTTTT. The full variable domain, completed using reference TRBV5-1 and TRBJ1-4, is KAGVTQTPRYLIKTRGQQVTLSCSPISGHRSVSWYQQTPGQGLQFLFEYFSETQRNKGNFPGRFSGRQFSNSRSEMNVSTLELGDSALYLCASSLEGFATNEKLFFGSGTQLSVL.

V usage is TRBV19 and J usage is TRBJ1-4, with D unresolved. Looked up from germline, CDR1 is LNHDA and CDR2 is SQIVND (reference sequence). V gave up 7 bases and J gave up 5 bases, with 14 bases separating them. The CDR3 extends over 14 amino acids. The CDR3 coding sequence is TGTGCCAGTATAGGAGGTTCGGGGAATGAAAAACTGTTTTTT. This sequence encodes CASIGGSGNEKLFF.

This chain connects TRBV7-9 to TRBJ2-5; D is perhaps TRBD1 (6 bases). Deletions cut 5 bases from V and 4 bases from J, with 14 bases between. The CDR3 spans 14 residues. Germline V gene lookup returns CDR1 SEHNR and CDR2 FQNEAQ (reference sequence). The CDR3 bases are TGTGCCAGCAGCGCCGGACAGAACTCAGAGACCCAGTACTTC. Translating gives CASSAGQNSETQYF.

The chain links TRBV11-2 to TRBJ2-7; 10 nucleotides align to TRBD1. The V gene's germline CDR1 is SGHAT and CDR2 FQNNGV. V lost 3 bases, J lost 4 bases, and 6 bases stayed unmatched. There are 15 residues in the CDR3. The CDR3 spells CASSLLGTGDYEQYF. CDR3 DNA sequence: TGTGCCAGCAGCTTGCTTGGGACAGGGGATTACGAGCAGTACTTC.

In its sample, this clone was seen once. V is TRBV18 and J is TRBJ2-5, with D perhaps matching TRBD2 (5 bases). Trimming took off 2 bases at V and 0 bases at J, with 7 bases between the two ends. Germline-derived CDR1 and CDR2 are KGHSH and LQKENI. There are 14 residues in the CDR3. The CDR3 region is CASSPSGYQETQYF. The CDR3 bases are TGTGCCAGCTCACCATCGGGGTACCAAGAGACCCAGTACTTC.

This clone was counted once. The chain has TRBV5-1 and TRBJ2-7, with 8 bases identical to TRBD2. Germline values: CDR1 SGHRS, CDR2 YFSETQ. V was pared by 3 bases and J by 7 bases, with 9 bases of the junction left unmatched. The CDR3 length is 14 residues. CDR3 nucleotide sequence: TGCGCCAGCAGCTCGGGACTAGGGGCCGGGGAGCAGTACTTC. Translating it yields CASSSGLGAGEQYF.

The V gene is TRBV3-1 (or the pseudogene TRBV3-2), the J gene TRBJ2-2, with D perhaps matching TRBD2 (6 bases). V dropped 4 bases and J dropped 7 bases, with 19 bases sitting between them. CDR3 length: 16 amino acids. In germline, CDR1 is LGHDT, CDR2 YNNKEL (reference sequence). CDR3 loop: CASSRRDSSTYGELFF. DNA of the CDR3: TGTGCCAGCAGCCGTCGGGACTCATCTACGTACGGGGAGCTGTTTTTT.

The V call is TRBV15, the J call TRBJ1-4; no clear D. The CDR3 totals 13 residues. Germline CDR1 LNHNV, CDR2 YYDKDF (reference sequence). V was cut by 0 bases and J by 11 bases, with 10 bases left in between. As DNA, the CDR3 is TGTGCCACCAGCAGAGACGAGAGCGTGAAACTGTTTTTT. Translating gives CATSRDESVKLFF.

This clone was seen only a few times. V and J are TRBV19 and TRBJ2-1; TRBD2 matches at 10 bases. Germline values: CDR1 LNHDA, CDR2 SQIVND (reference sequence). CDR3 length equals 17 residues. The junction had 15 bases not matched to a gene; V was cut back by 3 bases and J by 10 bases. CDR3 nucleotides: TGTGCCAGTAGTATGACGGGGGAACTAGCGGGATTGTGGGAGCAGTTCTTC. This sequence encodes CASSMTGELAGLWEQFF.

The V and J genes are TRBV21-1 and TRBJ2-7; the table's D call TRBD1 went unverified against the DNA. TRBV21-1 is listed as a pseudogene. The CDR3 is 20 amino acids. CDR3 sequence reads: CASSKLGQTPTPYSSYEQYF. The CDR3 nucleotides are TGTGCCAGCAGCAAACTTGGACAGACCCCTACACCTTACAGCTCCTACGAGCAGTACTTC.

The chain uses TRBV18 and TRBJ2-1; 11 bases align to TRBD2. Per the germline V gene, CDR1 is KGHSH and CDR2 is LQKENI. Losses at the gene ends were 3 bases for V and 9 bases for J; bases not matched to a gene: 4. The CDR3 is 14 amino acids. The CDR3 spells CASSPGLAGFEQFF. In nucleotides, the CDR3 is TGTGCCAGCTCACCCGGACTAGCGGGCTTTGAGCAGTTCTTC.

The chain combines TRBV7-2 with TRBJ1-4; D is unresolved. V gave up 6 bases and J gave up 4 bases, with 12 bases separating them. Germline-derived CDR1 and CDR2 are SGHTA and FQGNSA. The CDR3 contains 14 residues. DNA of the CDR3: TGTGCCAGCAGGTCTGGCAACCTTAATGAAAAACTGTTTTTT. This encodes CASRSGNLNEKLFF.

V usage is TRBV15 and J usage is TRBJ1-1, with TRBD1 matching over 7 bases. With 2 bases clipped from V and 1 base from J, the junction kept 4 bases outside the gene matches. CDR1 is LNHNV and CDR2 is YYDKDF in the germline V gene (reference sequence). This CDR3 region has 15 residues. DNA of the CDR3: TGTGCCACCAGCAGAAAAACAGGGGCGAACACTGAAGCTTTCTTT. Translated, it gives CATSRKTGANTEAFF. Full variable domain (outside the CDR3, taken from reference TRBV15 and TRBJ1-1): DAMVIQNPRYQVTQFGKPVTLSCSQTLNHNVMYWYQQKSSQAPKLLFHYYDKDFNNEADTPDNFQSRRPNTSFCFLDIRSPGLGDTAMYLCATSRKTGANTEAFFGQGTRLTVV.